The sample holds many counts of the clone carrying this T cell receptor (beta chain). This CDR3 has 12 amino acids. Looked up from germline, CDR1 is DFQATT and CDR2 is SNEGSKA (reference sequence). V was pared by 6 bases and J by 1 base, with 9 bases between. Using its own MiXCR run on the RT-PCR reads, TCRdb lists one record per CDR3 protein. Here the sample spans hundreds of thousands of distinct CDR3 sequences, about 14% being singletons. The sequence was collected from a female donor in good health, serving as a healthy control. The chain joins TRBV20-1 to TRBJ1-1; D might be TRBD1 (5 bases). Sequencing was carried out using memory CD4+ T cells from blood. The CDR3 reads CSAIQGNTEAFF. In nucleotides, the CDR3 is TGCAGTGCAATTCAGGGGAACACTGAAGCTTTCTTT.